These 12 T cell receptor beta chains share one sample of origin, sequenced in a study of OX40 agonist ivuxolimab in advanced cancers. The table came from immunoSEQ multiplex PCR; TCRdb's copy has only in-frame clones and leaves some out. The sample has 20,000 to 25,000 clones; 90% to 95% are singletons. The source was CD4+ or CD8+ T cells sorted from blood, collected in a trial of the OX40 agonist ivuxolimab. The source of these receptors is an adult with an advanced solid tumor such as melanoma, head and neck, liver or kidney cancer.

This clone was counted between two and nine times. The rearrangement links TRBV15 to TRBJ2-3; possibly TRBD2 for D (5 bases). The CDR3 runs 16 residues. Looked up from germline, CDR1 is LNHNV and CDR2 is YYDKDF (reference sequence). Trimming removed 5 bases at V and 3 bases at J, with 18 bases between. The CDR3 here is CATSADPSTYTDTQYF. CDR3 sequence (DNA): TGTGCCACCAGCGCGGACCCTAGCACATATACAGATACGCAGTATTTT.

The chain recombines TRBV4-1 with TRBJ2-1; D gene uncertain. Germline loops: CDR1 MGHRA, CDR2 YSYEKL. The CDR3 has 15 amino acids. The ends were cut back, 2 bases at V and 6 bases at J, with 14 bases in the middle. As DNA, the CDR3 is TGCGCCAGCAGCCAAACTTCTAGGAGAGGCAATGAGCAGTTCTTC. It translates to CASSQTSRRGNEQFF.

The chain uses TRBV6-6 and TRBJ2-1; 9 nucleotides align to TRBD2. Germline V gene lookup returns CDR1 MNHNY and CDR2 SVGAGI (reference sequence). The CDR3 sequence is 16 residues long. With V trimmed by 6 bases and J by 5 bases, 11 bases remained unmatched. The CDR3 sequence is CASSHGRGGPHNEQFF. Written as DNA, the CDR3 is TGTGCCAGCAGCCACGGGCGGGGGGGCCCCCACAATGAGCAGTTCTTC.

The rearrangement links TRBV6-4 to TRBJ2-1; 9 bases fit TRBD2. Trimming cost V 2 bases and J 3 bases; bases outside gene matches: 5. This CDR3 region has 16 residues. Looked up from germline, CDR1 is MRHNA and CDR2 is SNTAGT. This CDR3 is CASSDGASGDYNEQFF. In DNA, the CDR3 is TGTGCCAGCAGTGACGGGGCTAGCGGGGACTACAATGAGCAGTTCTTC.

In this sample, this clone turned up a few times. In nucleotides, the CDR3 is TGTGCCTGGAGTGGTCGAAACACTGAAGCTTTCTTT. This codes for CAWSGRNTEAFF. This rearrangement joins TRBV30 to TRBJ1-1, with D unclear. The germline V gene encodes CDR1 GTSNPN and CDR2 SVGIG (reference sequence). This CDR3 is built from 12 residues. Trimming shortened V by 1 base and J by 2 bases, and 5 bases separated the two germline ends.

The CDR3 loop reads CSVEERWGQGYTF. The CDR3 bases are TGCAGCGTTGAAGAGAGGTGGGGCCAGGGCTACACCTTC. The chain has TRBV29-1 and TRBJ1-2, with a tentative D call TRBD1 (5 bases). The CDR3 is 13 residues long. CDR1 and CDR2 (germline): SQVTM, ANQGSEA. Trimming removed 0 bases at V and 8 bases at J, with 13 bases between. Combining the CDR3 with reference TRBV29-1 and TRBJ1-2 gives the whole variable domain SAVISQKPSRDICQRGTSLTIQCQVDSQVTMMFWYRQQPGQSLTLIATANQGSEATYESGFVIDKFPISRPNLTFSTLTVSNMSPEDSSIYLCSVEERWGQGYTFGSGTRLTVV.

Here the CDR3 DNA reads TGTGCCAGCAGTGACTGGATAGGGACTAGCGGGGGGACCTACGAGCAGTACTTC. This translates into CASSDWIGTSGGTYEQYF. V is TRBV6-4 and J is TRBJ2-7, with TRBD2 identical over 15 bases. Germline V gene sequence: CDR1 MRHNA, CDR2 SNTAGT. The CDR3 is 18 residues long. The junction had 6 bases not matched to a gene; V was cut back by 1 base and J by 2 bases.

The V and J genes are TRBV5-6 and TRBJ1-5; no definite D call. Trimming took 2 bases from V and 0 from J, leaving 9 bases between them. The CDR3 totals 15 residues. Germline CDR1 and CDR2: SGHDT and YYEEEE. DNA for the CDR3: TGTGCCAGCAGCTTTTACGGAAATAGCAATCAGCCCCAGCATTTT. Protein: CASSFYGNSNQPQHF.

V and J are TRBV5-6 and TRBJ2-5; 12 bases agree with TRBD2. V was pared by 4 bases and J by 4 bases, with 5 bases of the junction left unmatched. CDR3 length: 15 residues. Germline loops: CDR1 SGHDT, CDR2 YYEEEE. This CDR3 reads CASSLSGLAGETQYF. In nucleotides, the CDR3 is TGTGCCAGCAGCCTGTCGGGACTAGCGGGAGAGACCCAGTACTTC. Looking up the rest from reference TRBV5-6 and TRBJ2-5 gives the full variable domain: DAGVTQSPTHLIKTRGQQVTLRCSPKSGHDTVSWYQQALGQGPQFIFQYYEEEERQRGNFPDRFSGHQFPNYSSELNVNALLLGDSALYLCASSLSGLAGETQYFGPGTRLLVL.

The chain recombines TRBV7-8 with TRBJ1-2; 7 nucleotides line up with TRBD1. Germline V CDR1 and CDR2: SGHVS, FQNEAQ. The CDR3 has 15 amino acids. Germline trimming cut 2 bases from V and 8 bases from J; bases unmatched to any gene: 11. CDR3 sequence (DNA): TGTGCCAGCAGCTTAAGTACAGGGGAAGCACAAGGCTACACCTTC. Translating gives CASSLSTGEAQGYTF. The entire variable domain, with the rest obtained from reference TRBV7-8 and TRBJ1-2, is as follows: GAGVSQSPRYKVAKRGQDVALRCDPISGHVSLFWYQQALGQGPEFLTYFQNEAQLDKSGLPSDRFFAERPEGSVSTLKIQRTQQEDSAVYLCASSLSTGEAQGYTFGSGTRLTVV.

The rearrangement joins TRBV7-9 to TRBJ1-1; 8 bases line up with TRBD1. In germline, CDR1 is SEHNR, CDR2 FQNEAQ (reference sequence). The trim removed 5 bases at V and 3 bases at J, leaving 8 bases unmatched. The CDR3 extends over 15 amino acids. This CDR3 is CASSPTGRGHTEAFF. CDR3 DNA sequence: TGTGCCAGCAGCCCCACGGGCAGGGGGCACACTGAAGCTTTCTTT.

This clone showed up just once. V and J are TRBV7-9 and TRBJ2-3; the match to TRBD2 covers 12 bases. J gave up 6 bases and V 5 bases, and 12 bases lay outside the gene matches. Looked up from germline, CDR1 is SEHNR and CDR2 is FQNEAQ (reference sequence). The CDR3 is 17 amino acids. The chain's CDR3 is CASSPRLAGDLWDTQYF. The DNA of the CDR3 is TGTGCCAGCAGCCCGCGACTAGCGGGGGACCTGTGGGATACGCAGTATTTT.